The 23 T cell receptor beta chains below come from one sample, sequenced in a study of T cell responses to AZD1222 COVID-19 vaccine. Only in-frame clones appear in the TCRdb table, and some are missing; sequencing was by immunoSEQ multiplex PCR. The sample consists of some 130,000 clones, roughly 91% of them appearing once. The starting material was peripheral blood, obtained on day 0 of AZD1222 vaccination. The receptors originated from an adult in good health.

This sequence joins TRBV18 and TRBJ1-5; unclear D gene. Trimming pared 2 bases from V and 2 bases from J, leaving 10 bases between. The germline CDR1 and CDR2 sequences are KGHSH and LQKENI. There are 15 residues in the CDR3. CDR3 in DNA: TGTGCCAGCTCACCAGGGCAGCTAGGCAATCAGCCCCAGCATTTT. Amino acids: CASSPGQLGNQPQHF.

The rearrangement joins TRBV6-2 or TRBV6-3 to TRBJ2-3; 9 nucleotides agree with TRBD2. Germline lookup yields CDR1 MNHEY and CDR2 SVGEGT. The ends lost 2 bases at V and 2 bases at J; junction bases unmatched: 2. This CDR3 spans 15 amino acids. The CDR3 sequence: CASSYLAGTTDTQYF. The CDR3 nucleotides are TGTGCCAGCAGTTACCTAGCGGGGACCACAGATACGCAGTATTTT.

The chain couples TRBV4-2 to TRBJ2-1; 9 positions agree with TRBD1. Germline loops: CDR1 LGHNA, CDR2 YNFKEQ. V lost 4 bases and J lost 8; bases outside the gene matches: 9. The CDR3 spans 15 residues. The CDR3 nucleotides are TGTGCCAGCAGCCCCGACGGGACAGGGATTGATGAGCAGTTCTTC. The encoded protein is CASSPDGTGIDEQFF.

This rearrangement joins TRBV2 to TRBJ2-1, with no clear D. The CDR3 contains 12 residues. CDR1 SNHLY and CDR2 FYNNEI come from the germline V gene. V lost 2 bases, J lost 8 bases, and 7 bases lay in between. CDR3 protein: CASSETAHEQFF. CDR3 DNA: TGTGCCAGCAGTGAAACCGCCCATGAGCAGTTCTTC.

This chain joins TRBV7-2 and TRBJ1-2; no reliable D call. V was trimmed by 5 bases and J by 4 bases, leaving 14 bases between them. The CDR3 loop spans 14 amino acids. Germline CDR1 reads SGHTA; CDR2 reads FQGNSA. CDR3 nucleotides: TGTGCCAGCAGCCCCCAAGACGGCGGCTATGGCTACACCTTC. This translates into CASSPQDGGYGYTF.

The sample holds one count of this clone. The rearrangement joins TRBV9 to TRBJ2-1; 16 bases agree with TRBD2. Per the germline V gene, CDR1 is SGDLS and CDR2 is YYNGEE. J gave up 6 bases and V 0 bases, and 9 bases lay outside the gene matches. The CDR3 extends over 19 amino acids. CDR3 DNA: TGTGCCAGCAGCGTAGCTTTTGGGACTAGCGGGGGGGCTCGCAATGAGCAGTTCTTC. Protein sequence: CASSVAFGTSGGARNEQFF.

This sequence joins TRBV9 and TRBJ2-3; D uncertain. Trimming removed 2 bases at V and 2 bases at J, with 15 bases between. The CDR3 runs to 16 residues. Germline lookup yields CDR1 SGDLS and CDR2 YYNGEE. The CDR3 DNA reads TGTGCCAGCAGCGTTTCACCCCGTCTCAACACAGATACGCAGTATTTT. It translates to CASSVSPRLNTDTQYF.

This rearrangement joins TRBV12-3 or TRBV12-4 to TRBJ1-1, with no clear D. V was trimmed by 6 bases and J by 11 bases, leaving 13 bases between them. This CDR3 has 11 residues. CDR3 sequence reads: CASSRSGEAFF. The CDR3 nucleotides read TGTGCCAGCAGCCGATCTGGGGAGGCTTTCTTT.

Details on this clone: A junction boundary mismatches the germline segment, possibly from a read error. The chain joins TRBV7-7 to TRBJ2-5; D may be TRBD2 (6 bases). The CDR3 covers 13 residues. Germline V CDR1 and CDR2: SSHAT, FNYEAQ (reference sequence). The DNA for the CDR3 is TGTGCTAGCAGCTCGGCGGGGCAAGAGACCCAGTACTTC. Encoded protein: CASSSAGQETQYF.

V gene TRBV18 combines with J gene TRBJ1-2, with 7 bases that match TRBD1. The CDR3 spans 14 residues. V shed 6 bases and J 4 bases; nucleotides not matched to a gene: 8. Germline V lookup: CDR1 KGHSH, CDR2 LQKENI. CDR3 sequence: CASSIQGSGYGYTF. CDR3 sequence (DNA): TGTGCCAGCTCCATACAGGGGTCCGGCTATGGCTACACCTTC.

J is TRBJ2-1 and V is TRBV2, with a weak D call TRBD1 (6 bases). The CDR3 is 15 amino acids. V gave up 5 bases and J gave up 0 bases, with 11 bases separating them. Germline CDR1 SNHLY, CDR2 FYNNEI. The CDR3 reads CASSRQVNSYNEQFF. The CDR3, as DNA: TGTGCCAGCAGTAGACAGGTTAACTCCTACAATGAGCAGTTCTTC.

V is TRBV27 and J is TRBJ2-3, with 10 bases identical to TRBD1. The V and J ends lost 6 bases and 4 bases, in that order; junction bases with no gene match: 10. Germline V lookup: CDR1 MNHEY, CDR2 SMNVEV (reference sequence). CDR3 length equals 16 residues. The CDR3 loop is CASSSIGQGVSDTQYF. The CDR3, as DNA: TGTGCCAGCAGCTCAATTGGACAGGGGGTCTCAGATACGCAGTATTTT.

The rearrangement uses TRBV3-1 (or the pseudogene TRBV3-2) and TRBJ2-7; 11 positions match TRBD1. V trimming: 3 bases; J trimming: 4 bases; junction bases outside the gene matches: 5. Germline CDR1 LGHDT, CDR2 YNNKEL (reference sequence). This CDR3 is built from 15 residues. In nucleotides, the CDR3 is TGTGCCAGCAGCCATACCGGGACAGGGGGATACGAGCAGTACTTC. As protein: CASSHTGTGGYEQYF.

The rearrangement links TRBV21-1 to TRBJ1-5; the D call of TRBD1 is as the table states it, not checked on the DNA. TRBV21-1 is shown as a pseudogene. The CDR3 is made up of 15 amino acids. CDR3 protein: CASTLMTGPTQPQHF. The CDR3 coding sequence is TGTGCCAGCACCCTTATGACAGGCCCAACTCAGCCCCAGCATTTT.

This clone turned up a few times. DNA of the CDR3: TGTGCCAGCAGCAAAGAAGGGGGATTCGTCTCACCCCTCCACTTT. This codes for CASSKEGGFVSPLHF. The J gene is TRBJ1-6, the V gene TRBV21-1; the table assigns TRBD1, which was not confirmed against the DNA. TRBV21-1 is labeled a pseudogene. The CDR3 contains 15 residues.

In regard to this clone: The sample carries other DNA sequences with the same CDR3. The chain combines TRBV5-1 with TRBJ1-1; TRBD1 matches 8 bases. Trimming took 4 bases from V and 1 from J; bases not matched to a gene: 6. The CDR3 spans 15 residues. The V gene's germline CDR1 is SGHRS and CDR2 YFSETQ. CDR3 in DNA: TGCGCCAGCAGCCTGGGAGGGACAGGGAACACTGAAGCTTTCTTT. It is translated as CASSLGGTGNTEAFF.

This chain links TRBV6-2 or TRBV6-3 with TRBJ1-1; 7 positions agree with TRBD1. The CDR3 extends over 13 amino acids. Looked up from germline, CDR1 is MNHEY and CDR2 is SVGEGT. V gave up 4 bases and J gave up 4 bases; unmatched junction bases: 3. CDR3 DNA sequence: TGTGCCAGCAGTTTGACAGGGATCACTGAAGCTTTCTTT. Translating gives CASSLTGITEAFF.

The V gene is TRBV6-5, the J gene TRBJ1-5; TRBD1 matches at 7 bases. This CDR3 contains 13 residues. J lost 11 bases, V lost 2 bases, and 6 bases had no gene match. Germline loops: CDR1 MNHEY, CDR2 SVGAGI. This CDR3 reads CASSYDRDRAQHF. As DNA, the CDR3 is TGTGCCAGCAGTTACGACAGGGACCGGGCCCAGCATTTT.

This chain links TRBV27 with TRBJ1-2; D remains unclear. Germline V gene data show CDR1 as MNHEY and CDR2 as SMNVEV (reference sequence). V lost 5 bases, J lost 2 bases, and 9 bases lay in between. The CDR3 is 13 amino acids. CDR3 sequence reads: CASSRGRNYGYTF. As DNA, the CDR3 is TGTGCCAGCAGTAGAGGTCGGAACTATGGCTACACCTTC.

The rearrangement uses TRBV5-1 and TRBJ1-2; D gene ambiguous. The CDR3 has 12 amino acids. From germline, CDR1 is SGHRS and CDR2 YFSETQ. V dropped 4 bases and J dropped 7 bases, with 11 bases sitting between them. The CDR3 protein is CASSNSVGGYTF. The CDR3 coding sequence is TGCGCCAGCAGCAACTCCGTTGGTGGCTACACCTTC.

This clone appeared once. This chain joins TRBV19 and TRBJ1-2, with D possibly matching TRBD1 (5 bases). V lost 6 bases and J lost 7, with 15 bases in between. There are 13 residues in the CDR3. Germline V gene sequence: CDR1 LNHDA, CDR2 SQIVND (reference sequence). The DNA of the CDR3 is TGTGCCAGTAGCGGGGGGGAATATAGTGGCTACACCTTC. This sequence encodes CASSGGEYSGYTF.

The chain combines TRBV30 with TRBJ2-1; unclear D gene. Germline V gives CDR1 GTSNPN, CDR2 SVGIG (reference sequence). CDR3 length: 13 amino acids. Trimming shortened V by 4 bases and J by 0 bases, and 7 bases separated the two germline ends. The CDR3 DNA sequence: TGTGCCTGGACCACCTCCTCCTACAATGAGCAGTTCTTC. Its protein is CAWTTSSYNEQFF.

The chain uses TRBV6-5 and TRBJ1-5; unclear D gene. This CDR3 region has 13 residues. The germline gives CDR1 MNHEY, CDR2 SVGAGI. Trimming removed 5 bases from V and 5 bases from J, with 10 bases in between. The CDR3 sequence: CASSRGWDQPQHF. CDR3 coding DNA: TGTGCCAGCAGTCGAGGTTGGGATCAGCCCCAGCATTTT.